These 20 T cell receptor beta chains were sequenced from one sample in a study of T-cell memory formation after mild COVID-19. TCRdb ran MiXCR on the 5' RACE reads and lists one entry per CDR3 protein. The repertoire holds some 300,000 distinct CDR3 sequences, around 20% seen once, with around a fifth in the top ten. The sequencing sample was made of PBMCs or a T cell subset sorted from them (not recorded which). These receptors originate from a man between 18 and 29 years old who had mild COVID-19 (a few samples of this study predate the infection). Cell type and time point are not known.

This clonotype showed up just a few times. This chain connects TRBV20-1 to TRBJ2-3; D gene uncertain. CDR1 is DFQATT, CDR2 SNEGSKA, per germline (reference sequence). Trimming removed 0 bases from V and 14 bases from J, with 15 bases in between. This CDR3 region has 12 residues. For the CDR3, the DNA is TGCAGTGCTAGAGATTTCGAAACTCCTTCGTATTTT. Translated, it gives CSARDFETPSYF.

This clonotype was counted only a few times. The chain employs TRBV3-1 and TRBJ2-1, with D possibly being TRBD2 (6 bases). Trimming pared 1 base from V and 8 bases from J, leaving 9 bases between. Germline assignment: CDR1 LGHDT and CDR2 YNNKEL (reference sequence). This CDR3 has 13 residues. CDR3 DNA sequence: TGTGCCAGCAGCCAAGCGGGGGTGGATGAGCAGTTCTTC. Its translation is CASSQAGVDEQFF.

A few counts support this clonotype. V gene TRBV7-2 combines with J gene TRBJ2-5, with D perhaps given as TRBD1 or TRBD2 (5 bases each). The CDR3 runs to 13 residues. Per germline, CDR1 SGHTA and CDR2 FQGNSA. With 5 bases removed from V and 5 bases from J, the gap between germline ends came to 12 bases. CDR3 DNA sequence: TGTGCCAGCAGCCAGCTTCGGGGCGAGACCCAGTACTTC. Translating gives CASSQLRGETQYF.

The chain employs TRBV20-1 and TRBJ1-3; weak D call: TRBD1 (6 bases). Trimming cost V 6 bases and J 5 bases, with 17 bases left between them. The germline CDR1 and CDR2 sequences are DFQATT and SNEGSKA (reference sequence). This CDR3 spans 14 amino acids. This chain's CDR3 is CSARGDRSRNTIYF. CDR3 nucleotide sequence: TGCAGTGCGAGGGGAGACAGGAGTAGAAACACCATATATTTT.

This chain connects TRBV5-6 to TRBJ2-5; possible D gene TRBD1, 6 bases. V lost 3 bases to trimming and J lost 3 bases, with 9 bases between them. The CDR3 has 13 residues. Germline-derived CDR1 and CDR2 are SGHDT and YYEEEE. Here the CDR3 DNA reads TGTGCCAGCAGCTGGGGACAAGAAGAGACCCAGTACTTC. It specifies CASSWGQEETQYF.

In its sample, this clonotype was seen many times. The CDR3 DNA reads TGTGCCAGCAGCAAAAGGGCCGACAGTTACAATGAGCAGTTCTTC. As protein: CASSKRADSYNEQFF. This rearrangement joins TRBV3-1 to TRBJ2-1, with D possibly matching TRBD1 (5 bases). The V and J ends lost 5 bases and 4 bases respectively, with 15 bases between them. The CDR3 loop spans 15 amino acids. Germline assignment: CDR1 LGHDT and CDR2 YNNKEL (reference sequence).

This chain uses TRBV27 with TRBJ2-3, with D perhaps TRBD1 (5 bases). V lost 2 bases, J lost 8 bases, and 11 bases lay in between. This CDR3 is 13 amino acids long. The V gene's germline CDR1 is MNHEY and CDR2 SMNVEV (reference sequence). CDR3 region: CASSLTGQVTQYF. The CDR3 bases are TGTGCCAGCAGTTTAACCGGACAAGTTACGCAGTATTTT.

This clonotype has a handful of counts. The rearrangement joins TRBV12-3 or TRBV12-4 to TRBJ2-5; 8 bases match TRBD1. The CDR3 length is 14 residues. With 3 bases clipped from V and 4 bases from J, the junction kept 4 bases outside the gene matches. CDR3 sequence: CASSFGTGGETQYF. CDR3 nucleotides: TGTGCCAGCAGTTTCGGGACAGGTGGAGAGACCCAGTACTTC.

The chain carries TRBV7-2 and TRBJ1-1; a possible D gene is TRBD1 (6 bases). The CDR3 loop spans 17 amino acids. The V end lost 5 bases, the J end lost 0 bases, and 19 bases lay between the germline ends. CDR1 is SGHTA, CDR2 FQGNSA, per germline. The CDR3 region is CASSPGVELWMNTEAFF. The CDR3 nucleotides read TGTGCCAGCAGCCCAGGGGTAGAGCTCTGGATGAACACTGAAGCTTTCTTT.

This clonotype appeared a few times. DNA for the CDR3: TGTGCCAGCAGCGTAAGCAGGGGGAGCTCCTACGAGCAGTACTTC. Translation gives CASSVSRGSSYEQYF. The genes are TRBV9 and TRBJ2-7, with 7 bases aligning to TRBD1. The J segment lost 0 bases and the V segment lost 1 base, leaving 4 bases of the junction unmatched. This CDR3 has 15 amino acids. From germline, CDR1 is SGDLS and CDR2 YYNGEE.

This clonotype was detected only a few times. This chain connects TRBV12-3 or TRBV12-4 to TRBJ2-1; 11 bases are a match to TRBD1. The CDR3 sequence is 15 residues long. V was clipped by 4 bases and J by 9 bases; unmatched bases: 8. The CDR3 reads CASSSPGQGEAEQFF. In DNA form, the CDR3 reads TGTGCCAGCAGTTCTCCGGGACAGGGGGAGGCTGAGCAGTTCTTC.

The rearrangement links TRBV18 to TRBJ1-5; D possibly corresponds to TRBD1 (5 bases). The CDR3 sequence is 16 residues long. The germline CDR1 and CDR2 sequences are KGHSH and LQKENI. V was trimmed by 4 bases and J by 3 bases, leaving 16 bases between them. CDR3 loop: CASSQGVSRVNQPQHF. For the CDR3, the DNA is TGTGCCAGCTCACAAGGGGTGAGCAGGGTCAATCAGCCCCAGCATTTT.

This clonotype was counted only a few times. The chain employs TRBV2 and TRBJ2-2; 9 nucleotides line up with TRBD1. The germline V gene encodes CDR1 SNHLY and CDR2 FYNNEI. The V gene end was trimmed by 10 bases and the J gene end by 6 bases; junction bases not matched to a gene: 3. The CDR3 extends over 12 amino acids. Written as DNA, the CDR3 is TGTGCCACCGGGACAGGGCCCGGGGAGCTGTTTTTT. Its translation: CATGTGPGELFF.

The genes are TRBV3-1 and TRBJ1-5; D is unclear. V lost 4 bases to trimming and J lost 1 base, with 11 bases between them. CDR1 and CDR2 from the germline V gene are LGHDT and YNNKEL (reference sequence). The CDR3 runs to 15 residues. CDR3 DNA: TGTGCCAGCAGCCCGACGAGGTCCAGCAATCAGCCCCAGCATTTT. This gives the protein CASSPTRSSNQPQHF.

The chain combines TRBV30 with TRBJ2-7; D unclear. This CDR3 is 11 amino acids long. The ends were cut back, 0 bases at V and 6 bases at J, with 6 bases in the middle. In germline, CDR1 is GTSNPN, CDR2 SVGIG (reference sequence). CDR3 coding DNA: TGTGCCTGGAGTGTCGCTGTCGAGCAGTACTTC. It encodes CAWSVAVEQYF.

This clonotype occurred a few times. The chain carries TRBV7-9 and TRBJ2-1; 8 nucleotides align to TRBD2. CDR3 length: 15 amino acids. Germline values: CDR1 SEHNR, CDR2 FQNEAQ (reference sequence). Unmatched junction bases numbered 12, after V lost 10 bases and J lost 4 bases. CDR3 DNA: TGTGCCACCAGGCTCTACCTAGCGGGTTACAATGAGCAGTTCTTC. Translating it yields CATRLYLAGYNEQFF.

This clonotype was counted between two and nine times. The rearrangement links TRBV27 to TRBJ2-1; D is perhaps TRBD2 (6 bases). Germline-derived CDR1 and CDR2 are MNHEY and SMNVEV (reference sequence). The length of the CDR3 is 15 residues. V was trimmed by 2 bases and J by 4 bases, leaving 12 bases between them. The CDR3 loop is CASSLGDGGYNEQFF. As DNA, the CDR3 is TGTGCCAGCAGTTTAGGGGACGGGGGTTACAATGAGCAGTTCTTC.

CDR3 sequence reads: CASSFAAGSLHF. The CDR3 nucleotides are TGTGCCAGCAGCTTCGCGGCGGGGTCCCTCCACTTT. This chain joins TRBV7-2 and TRBJ1-6; D is unresolved. The V gene's germline CDR1 is SGHTA and CDR2 FQGNSA. V was trimmed by 3 bases and J by 14 bases, leaving 11 bases between them. The CDR3 is made up of 12 amino acids. The full variable domain, with the rest looked up from reference TRBV7-2 and TRBJ1-6, is GAGVSQSPSNKVTEKGKDVELRCDPISGHTALYWYRQSLGQGLEFLIYFQGNSAPDKSGLPSDRFSAERTGGSVSTLTIQRTQQEDSAVYLCASSFAAGSLHFGNGTRLTVT.

The V and J genes are TRBV7-2 and TRBJ2-1; 7 bases are a match to TRBD2. The CDR3 is 15 amino acids. V lost 5 bases, J lost 4 bases, and 8 bases stayed unmatched. The germline V gene has CDR1 SGHTA and CDR2 FQGNSA. The CDR3 spells CASSPGASGYNEQFF. For the CDR3, the DNA is TGTGCCAGCAGCCCCGGGGCTAGCGGATACAATGAGCAGTTCTTC. The full variable domain, with the rest looked up from reference TRBV7-2 and TRBJ2-1, is GAGVSQSPSNKVTEKGKDVELRCDPISGHTALYWYRQSLGQGLEFLIYFQGNSAPDKSGLPSDRFSAERTGGSVSTLTIQRTQQEDSAVYLCASSPGASGYNEQFFGPGTRLTVL.

CDR3 sequence (DNA): TGTGCCAGCAGCGTATCTGGCGACACCGGGGAGCTGTTTTTT. As protein: CASSVSGDTGELFF. The chain couples TRBV9 to TRBJ2-2; D is uncertain. Per germline, CDR1 SGDLS and CDR2 YYNGEE. Trimming pared 1 base from V and 3 bases from J, leaving 7 bases between. The CDR3 loop spans 14 amino acids.